A selection of T cell receptor beta chains follows, all from one sample in a study of cytomegalovirus exposure and HLA in healthy donors. This table comes from immunoSEQ multiplex PCR, and its TCRdb copy is limited to in-frame clones, with some not included. Of about 84,000 clones in the sample, roughly 78% were seen once. Sequences were obtained from PBMCs. All receptors come from a male donor in good health and CMV-seropositive. CDR3s include the opening cysteine and the closing phenylalanine or tryptophan. The order of the fields is D gene, J gene, clone size, V gene, CDR3 protein, CDR3 DNA. D genes are given only for firm matches. Clone size appears in some rows only: once, few, many, or a class for an expanded clone.

d_gene: NA; j_gene: TRBJ2-4; abundance: NA; v_gene: TRBV7-8; CDR3aa: CASSLGSGLLAKNIQYF; CDR3nt: TGTGCCAGCAGCTTGGGGTCGGGATTATTAGCCAAAAACATTCAGTACTTC
d_gene: TRBD1; j_gene: TRBJ2-2; abundance: NA; v_gene: TRBV7-9; CDR3aa: CASSPLQGAIYTGELFF; CDR3nt: TGTGCCAGCAGCCCTCTACAGGGGGCGATTTACACCGGGGAGCTGTTTTTT
d_gene: NA; j_gene: TRBJ1-2; abundance: NA; v_gene: TRBV10-3; CDR3aa: CAISDGTYGYTF; CDR3nt: TGTGCCATCAGTGACGGTACTTATGGCTACACCTTC
d_gene: NA; j_gene: TRBJ2-7; abundance: NA; v_gene: TRBV2; CDR3aa: CASSRGYEQYF; CDR3nt: TGTGCCAGCAGTCGCGGGTACGAGCAGTACTTC
d_gene: TRBD1; j_gene: TRBJ2-3; abundance: NA; v_gene: TRBV28; CDR3aa: CASSLRWTGSDTQYF; CDR3nt: TGTGCCAGCAGTTTACGATGGACAGGGTCAGATACGCAGTATTTT
d_gene: NA; j_gene: TRBJ1-1; abundance: NA; v_gene: TRBV5-1; CDR3aa: CASGPQENTEAFF; CDR3nt: TGCGCCAGCGGCCCACAGGAGAACACTGAAGCTTTCTTT
d_gene: NA; j_gene: TRBJ1-1; abundance: NA; v_gene: TRBV14; CDR3aa: CASSLKGGTTEAFF; CDR3nt: TGTGCCAGCAGCCTAAAGGGAGGGACCACTGAAGCTTTCTTT
d_gene: NA; j_gene: TRBJ2-3; abundance: medium-sized; v_gene: TRBV6-1; CDR3aa: CAAETSAPDTQYF; CDR3nt: TGTGCCGCGGAAACCTCAGCCCCAGATACGCAGTATTTT
d_gene: TRBD1; j_gene: TRBJ1-4; abundance: few; v_gene: TRBV4-3; CDR3aa: CASSPTGGATNEKLFF; CDR3nt: TGCGCCAGCAGCCCAACAGGGGGAGCAACTAATGAAAAACTGTTTTTT
d_gene: NA; j_gene: TRBJ2-2; abundance: NA; v_gene: TRBV11-2; CDR3aa: CASSFRRDTGELFF; CDR3nt: TGTGCCAGCAGCTTCCGGAGGGACACCGGGGAGCTGTTTTTT
d_gene: TRBD1; j_gene: TRBJ2-7; abundance: few; v_gene: TRBV6-5; CDR3aa: CATARQGFSYEQYF; CDR3nt: TGTGCCACGGCCCGACAGGGGTTCTCCTACGAGCAGTACTTC
d_gene: NA; j_gene: TRBJ1-1; abundance: NA; v_gene: TRBV30; CDR3aa: CAWSQQGLNTEAFF; CDR3nt: TGTGCCTGGAGCCAACAGGGACTAAACACTGAAGCTTTCTTT
d_gene: TRBD2; j_gene: TRBJ2-3; abundance: few; v_gene: TRBV7-3; CDR3aa: CASSLTRTSIDTQYF; CDR3nt: TGTGCCAGCAGCTTAACTCGGACTAGCATTGATACGCAGTATTTT
d_gene: NA; j_gene: TRBJ1-1; abundance: NA; v_gene: TRBV20-1; CDR3aa: CSRTATREAFF; CDR3nt: TGCAGTAGGACAGCGACCCGTGAAGCTTTCTTT
d_gene: TRBD2; j_gene: TRBJ2-3; abundance: NA; v_gene: TRBV6-6; CDR3aa: CASSATSGRAADTQYF; CDR3nt: TGTGCCAGCAGCGCGACTAGCGGGAGGGCAGCAGATACGCAGTATTTT
d_gene: TRBD1; j_gene: TRBJ2-2; abundance: NA; v_gene: TRBV18; CDR3aa: CASSNRGAGELFF; CDR3nt: TGTGCCAGCTCTAACAGGGGCGCCGGGGAGCTGTTTTTT
d_gene: TRBD2; j_gene: TRBJ2-7; abundance: once; v_gene: TRBV5-4; CDR3aa: CASSLPAGAGYEQYF; CDR3nt: TGTGCCAGCAGCTTGCCGGCGGGAGCTGGGTACGAGCAGTACTTC
d_gene: NA; j_gene: TRBJ2-3; abundance: NA; v_gene: TRBV5-1; CDR3aa: CASRGEADTQYF; CDR3nt: TGCGCCAGCAGAGGAGAAGCAGATACGCAGTATTTT
d_gene: NA; j_gene: TRBJ2-7; abundance: NA; v_gene: TRBV27; CDR3aa: CASSLRGSYEQYF; CDR3nt: TGTGCCAGCAGTTTACGAGGATCCTACGAGCAGTACTTC
d_gene: TRBD2; j_gene: TRBJ2-1; abundance: few; v_gene: TRBV15; CDR3aa: CATSRGGSGGSSYNEQFF; CDR3nt: TGTGCCACCAGCAGAGGAGGTAGCGGGGGGAGCTCCTACAATGAGCAGTTCTTC
d_gene: NA; j_gene: TRBJ2-1; abundance: NA; v_gene: TRBV11-3; CDR3aa: CASSLTSGLGNEQFF; CDR3nt: TGTGCCAGCAGCCTCACTAGTGGACTCGGGAATGAGCAGTTCTTC